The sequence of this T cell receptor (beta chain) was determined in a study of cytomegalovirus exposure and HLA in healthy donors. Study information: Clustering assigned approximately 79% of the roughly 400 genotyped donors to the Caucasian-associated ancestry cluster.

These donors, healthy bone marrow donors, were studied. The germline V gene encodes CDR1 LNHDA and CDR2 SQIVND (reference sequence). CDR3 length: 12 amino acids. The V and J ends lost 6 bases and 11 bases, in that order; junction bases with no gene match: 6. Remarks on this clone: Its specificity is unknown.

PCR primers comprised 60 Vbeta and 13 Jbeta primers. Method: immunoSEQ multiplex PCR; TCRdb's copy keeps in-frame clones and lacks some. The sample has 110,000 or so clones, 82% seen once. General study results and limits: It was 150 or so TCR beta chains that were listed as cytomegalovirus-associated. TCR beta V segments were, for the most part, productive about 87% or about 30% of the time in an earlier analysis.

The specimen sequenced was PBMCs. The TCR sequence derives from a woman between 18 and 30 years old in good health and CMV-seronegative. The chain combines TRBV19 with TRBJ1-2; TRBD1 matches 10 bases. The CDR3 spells CASSGDRGPYTF. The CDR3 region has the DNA TGTGCCAGTAGCGGGGACAGGGGACCTTACACCTTC.